The 29 T cell receptor beta chains below were found in one sample sequenced in a study of T cell changes during pregnancy in multiple sclerosis (dated by TCRdb to about 2019). Receptor amplification or capture employed the immunoSEQ multiplex PCR assay. Sourced from immuneACCESS, this table was stored by TCRdb with only in-frame sequences that have V and J called. A share of the clones is absent; for the studies checked, an unresolved V gene accounts for under half, and the remainder has no known explanation. In all, the sample holds tens of thousands of clones, and about 93% of those were seen once. The ten largest clones capture 1.1% to 1.5% of the sample. This sample comprised peripheral blood, obtained in the third trimester of pregnancy. These receptors originate from a female donor in good health, enrolled as a control in a pregnancy study.

The rearrangement joins TRBV7-9 to TRBJ2-7; tentatively, D is TRBD2 (5 bases). The CDR3 is 13 amino acids. Germline V gene data show CDR1 as SEHNR and CDR2 as FQNEAQ (reference sequence). V was clipped by 2 bases and J by 1 base, with 6 bases between them. CDR3 sequence (DNA): TGTGCCAGCAGCTTATCGGGATCCTACGAGCAGTACTTC. Amino acid sequence: CASSLSGSYEQYF.

The gene calls are TRBV4-2 and TRBJ2-3; 9 nucleotides align to TRBD2. CDR3 length equals 16 residues. The V and J ends lost 2 bases and 5 bases, in that order; junction bases with no gene match: 8. Per germline, CDR1 LGHNA and CDR2 YNFKEQ. DNA for the CDR3: TGTGCCAGCAGCCAACTGCGACTAGCGGATGGAGATACGCAGTATTTT. This encodes CASSQLRLADGDTQYF.

V usage is TRBV5-1 and J usage is TRBJ2-1, with 10 bases that match TRBD2. V was clipped by 2 bases and J by 6 bases; unmatched bases: 8. CDR1 SGHRS and CDR2 YFSETQ come from the germline V gene. This CDR3 region has 16 residues. The CDR3 coding sequence is TGCGCCAGCAGCTTAGTCGCTAGCGGGAGTTCCAATGAGCAGTTCTTC. It translates to CASSLVASGSSNEQFF.

This clone came up once. The chain employs TRBV5-4 and TRBJ2-7; the match to TRBD2 covers 7 bases. Germline V gene sequence: CDR1 SGHNT, CDR2 YYREEE (reference sequence). The ends lost 4 bases at V and 7 bases at J; junction bases unmatched: 17. This CDR3 has 16 amino acids. CDR3 in DNA: TGTGCCAGCAGCCGGGCGGGAGACTCCTTATTGGGAGAGCAGTACTTC. Its translation: CASSRAGDSLLGEQYF. Full variable domain (remainder filled in from reference TRBV5-4 and TRBJ2-7): ETGVTQSPTHLIKTRGQQVTLRCSSQSGHNTVSWYQQALGQGPQFIFQYYREEENGRGNFPPRFSGLQFPNYSSELNVNALELDDSALYLCASSRAGDSLLGEQYFGPGTRLTVT.

The gene calls are TRBV14 and TRBJ1-2; 7 bases are a match to TRBD1. Germline-derived CDR1 and CDR2 are SGHDN and FVKESK. The CDR3 has 16 amino acids. The V segment lost 0 bases and the J segment 6 bases; nucleotides outside the gene matches: 10. CDR3 in amino acids: CASSQDHDEGGHGYTF. In nucleotides, the CDR3 is TGTGCCAGCAGCCAAGATCATGACGAAGGGGGCCATGGCTACACCTTC.

The rearrangement joins TRBV4-1 to TRBJ1-5; D not certain. CDR3 length: 15 amino acids. The germline V gene encodes CDR1 MGHRA and CDR2 YSYEKL. V lost 1 base to trimming and J lost 2 bases, with 9 bases between them. The CDR3 DNA is TGCGCCAGCAGCCAAGTCGAACAGCGCAATCAGCCCCAGCATTTT. It yields the protein CASSQVEQRNQPQHF.

This chain links TRBV18 with TRBJ1-4; tentative D call: TRBD1 (6 bases). This CDR3 has 15 residues. CDR1 and CDR2 from the germline V gene are KGHSH and LQKENI. The V and J ends lost 2 bases and 5 bases respectively, with 12 bases between them. The CDR3 DNA follows: TGTGCCAGCTCACCATGGGGGCCGAGGAATGAAAAACTGTTTTTT. It specifies CASSPWGPRNEKLFF.

This clone has just a few counts. V gene TRBV6-1 combines with J gene TRBJ2-7, with D perhaps TRBD1 (6 bases). The germline gives CDR1 MNHNS, CDR2 SASEGT. The CDR3 loop spans 14 amino acids. The V end lost 3 bases, the J end lost 5 bases, and 14 bases lay between the germline ends. CDR3 DNA: TGTGCCAGCAGTGATTTTACAGGGCGCGACGAGCAGTACTTC. Its protein product is CASSDFTGRDEQYF.

J is TRBJ2-7 and V is TRBV7-8, with TRBD2 matching over 8 bases. V shed 7 bases and J 4 bases; nucleotides not matched to a gene: 15. From germline, CDR1 is SGHVS and CDR2 FQNEAQ. This CDR3 contains 16 residues. The DNA of the CDR3 is TGTGCCAGCACCCACATAGCGGGATTGGAAAGGTACGAGCAGTACTTC. Its translation is CASTHIAGLERYEQYF.

The V gene is TRBV5-1, the J gene TRBJ1-5, with TRBD1 as a possible D gene (5 bases). V lost 0 bases, J lost 5 bases, and 15 bases lay in between. The V gene's germline CDR1 is SGHRS and CDR2 YFSETQ. The CDR3 contains 16 residues. This CDR3 reads CASSLEDSGTDQPQHF. In DNA form, the CDR3 reads TGCGCCAGCAGCTTGGAGGATAGCGGGACTGATCAGCCCCAGCATTTT. Together with reference TRBV5-1 and TRBJ1-5, the CDR3 gives the full variable domain: KAGVTQTPRYLIKTRGQQVTLSCSPISGHRSVSWYQQTPGQGLQFLFEYFSETQRNKGNFPGRFSGRQFSNSRSEMNVSTLELGDSALYLCASSLEDSGTDQPQHFGDGTRLSIL.

The chain is built from TRBV7-9 and TRBJ2-3; 7 nucleotides line up with TRBD1. With V trimmed by 6 bases and J by 1 base, 7 bases remained unmatched. Per the germline V gene, CDR1 is SEHNR and CDR2 is FQNEAQ (reference sequence). The length of the CDR3 is 15 residues. DNA of the CDR3: TGTGCCAGCAGTCGGGACAGCCGCGGCACAGATACGCAGTATTTT. As protein: CASSRDSRGTDTQYF.

The V call is TRBV7-8, the J call TRBJ2-5, with D tentatively TRBD2 (6 bases). Germline V gene lookup returns CDR1 SGHVS and CDR2 FQNEAQ. V was cut by 4 bases and J by 5 bases, with 26 bases left in between. The CDR3 spans 18 residues. CDR3 nucleotides: TGTGCCAGCAGCTCGCAAATCAGCGGGCCCCCCCTAAGGGAGACCCAGTACTTC. The encoded protein is CASSSQISGPPLRETQYF. The complete variable domain, with remaining parts taken from reference TRBV7-8 and TRBJ2-5, reads GAGVSQSPRYKVAKRGQDVALRCDPISGHVSLFWYQQALGQGPEFLTYFQNEAQLDKSGLPSDRFFAERPEGSVSTLKIQRTQQEDSAVYLCASSSQISGPPLRETQYFGPGTRLLVL.

This chain joins TRBV11-2 and TRBJ2-7; 9 bases are a match to TRBD2. The V and J ends lost 3 bases and 3 bases, in that order; junction bases with no gene match: 6. The CDR3 is 15 amino acids. CDR1 is SGHAT, CDR2 FQNNGV, per germline. CDR3 sequence reads: CASSLGSGSYYEQYF. The CDR3 nucleotides read TGTGCCAGCAGCTTGGGTAGCGGGAGTTACTACGAGCAGTACTTC.

The chain uses TRBV29-1 and TRBJ2-1, with 9 nucleotides matching TRBD1. The CDR3 has 15 residues. J lost 3 bases, V lost 6 bases, and 9 bases had no gene match. Germline CDR1 reads SQVTM; CDR2 reads ANQGSEA. The CDR3 nucleotides read TGCAGCGTAGCAACCGGGACAGGGCACTACAATGAGCAGTTCTTC. Translated: CSVATGTGHYNEQFF.

The genes are TRBV5-1 and TRBJ2-2, with 9 bases fitting TRBD2. CDR1 is SGHRS, CDR2 YFSETQ, per germline. V lost 4 bases, J lost 5 bases, and 6 bases stayed unmatched. The CDR3 has 15 residues. The DNA of the CDR3 is TGCGCCAGCAGCCCGACTAGCGGCTTAACCGGGGAGCTGTTTTTT. This translates into CASSPTSGLTGELFF.

The chain couples TRBV2 to TRBJ2-6; D remains unclear. There are 14 residues in the CDR3. With 3 bases removed from V and 0 bases from J, the gap between germline ends came to 3 bases. The germline gives CDR1 SNHLY, CDR2 FYNNEI. The CDR3 reads CASSESSGANVLTF. DNA of the CDR3: TGTGCCAGCAGTGAGAGCTCTGGGGCCAACGTCCTGACTTTC.

V usage is TRBV29-1 and J usage is TRBJ2-1; perhaps TRBD1 as D (5 bases). The CDR3 loop spans 12 amino acids. V was trimmed by 4 bases and J by 6 bases, leaving 10 bases between them. Germline values: CDR1 SQVTM, CDR2 ANQGSEA. The CDR3 protein is CSVGQGINEQFF. CDR3 DNA: TGCAGCGTTGGTCAGGGTATCAATGAGCAGTTCTTC.

The genes are TRBV5-4 and TRBJ2-7, with TRBD1 matching over 10 bases. Per germline, CDR1 SGHNT and CDR2 YYREEE (reference sequence). J gave up 4 bases and V 4 bases, and 2 bases lay outside the gene matches. This CDR3 has 13 residues. The CDR3 nucleotides are TGTGCCAGCAGCGGACAGGGGGTTTACGAGCAGTACTTC. Translating it yields CASSGQGVYEQYF.

This clone was counted once. J is TRBJ2-3 and V is TRBV5-1; 8 positions match TRBD1. The V segment lost 6 bases and the J segment 4 bases; nucleotides outside the gene matches: 4. The CDR3 loop spans 13 amino acids. In germline, CDR1 is SGHRS, CDR2 YFSETQ. The CDR3 DNA is TGCGCCAGCACACGGACAGGGTCAGATACGCAGTATTTT. Protein product: CASTRTGSDTQYF.

The genes are TRBV19 and TRBJ2-2; 10 bases line up with TRBD2. Per germline, CDR1 LNHDA and CDR2 SQIVND (reference sequence). Trimming at V came to 3 bases and at J to 3 bases, leaving 4 bases not matched to a gene. The CDR3 loop spans 16 amino acids. The DNA for the CDR3 is TGTGCCAGTAGTATCCGGACTAGCGGATACACCGGGGAGCTGTTTTTT. Translated, it gives CASSIRTSGYTGELFF.

The chain uses TRBV13 and TRBJ2-7; 15 bases line up with TRBD2. This CDR3 comprises 16 residues. After removal of 4 bases from V and 7 bases from J, the junction contained 8 bases not matched to a gene. The germline V gene has CDR1 PRHDT and CDR2 FYEKMQ (reference sequence). The CDR3 loop is CASSSGLAGGPKEQYF. CDR3 nucleotides: TGTGCCAGCAGCTCCGGACTAGCGGGAGGGCCAAAAGAGCAGTACTTC. The variable domain in full, with the rest retrieved from reference TRBV13 and TRBJ2-7, is AAGVIQSPRHLIKEKRETATLKCYPIPRHDTVYWYQQGPGQDPQFLISFYEKMQSDKGSIPDRFSAQQFSDYHSELNMSSLELGDSALYFCASSSGLAGGPKEQYFGPGTRLTVT.

The V and J genes are TRBV6-6 and TRBJ2-7; 8 bases match TRBD1. CDR1 and CDR2 (germline): MNHNY, SVGAGI (reference sequence). This CDR3 region has 15 residues. J was trimmed by 2 bases and V by 6 bases; bases with no gene match: 9. CDR3 in amino acids: CASRERQGTPYEQYF. DNA of the CDR3: TGTGCCAGCAGAGAGAGACAGGGGACCCCCTACGAGCAGTACTTC.

This chain links TRBV30 with TRBJ1-3; TRBD1 matches at 9 bases. This CDR3 is 16 amino acids long. J gave up 4 bases and V 2 bases, and 9 bases lay outside the gene matches. Looked up from germline, CDR1 is GTSNPN and CDR2 is SVGIG (reference sequence). CDR3 nucleotides: TGTGCCTGGAGTTCCCTGAACAGGGGGCGAGGAAACACCATATATTTT. Encoded protein: CAWSSLNRGRGNTIYF.

The rearrangement uses TRBV27 and TRBJ1-5, with D maybe TRBD1 (6 bases). Per germline, CDR1 MNHEY and CDR2 SMNVEV (reference sequence). V dropped 4 bases and J dropped 5 bases, with 6 bases sitting between them. This CDR3 region has 12 residues. The CDR3 protein is CASSYRDQPQHF. In nucleotides, the CDR3 is TGTGCCAGCAGTTACAGGGATCAGCCCCAGCATTTT.

CDR3 nucleotide sequence: TGTGCCAGCAGCGTTAATATTCCCGCTCAGGGGCAGTTCTTC. It encodes CASSVNIPAQGQFF. The chain couples TRBV9 to TRBJ2-1; tentatively, D is TRBD1 (5 bases). This CDR3 spans 14 amino acids. The germline V gene encodes CDR1 SGDLS and CDR2 YYNGEE. Trimming took off 2 bases at V and 12 bases at J, with 18 bases between the two ends.

The J gene is TRBJ2-7, the V gene TRBV14, with 10 bases identical to TRBD2. The V segment lost 1 base and the J segment 0 bases; nucleotides outside the gene matches: 15. The CDR3 length is 20 residues. Germline loops: CDR1 SGHDN, CDR2 FVKESK. CDR3 nucleotide sequence: TGTGCCAGCAGCCAAGGCTTCAGACTAGCGGGCATCATGACCTCCTACGAGCAGTACTTC. This translates into CASSQGFRLAGIMTSYEQYF.

The J gene is TRBJ2-2, the V gene TRBV27, with D unresolved. CDR1 is MNHEY and CDR2 is SMNVEV in the germline V gene (reference sequence). The V end was cut by 6 bases, the J end by 8 bases, with 7 bases between. CDR3 length: 11 amino acids. CDR3 sequence reads: CASRFMGELFF. CDR3 nucleotide sequence: TGTGCCAGCAGGTTTATGGGGGAGCTGTTTTTT.

This clone appeared a single time. The chain employs TRBV7-9 and TRBJ1-1; 9 positions match TRBD1. The junction had 4 bases not matched to a gene; V was cut back by 5 bases and J by 0 bases. CDR3 length equals 15 residues. Germline-derived CDR1 and CDR2 are SEHNR and FQNEAQ (reference sequence). In nucleotides, the CDR3 is TGTGCCAGCAGCAGGGGACAGGGAATGAACACTGAAGCTTTCTTT. This encodes CASSRGQGMNTEAFF.

This clone showed up just once. V gene TRBV5-1 combines with J gene TRBJ2-7; perhaps TRBD1 as D (6 bases). Deletions cut 1 base from V and 5 bases from J, with 10 bases between. This CDR3 spans 13 amino acids. Germline CDR1 reads SGHRS; CDR2 reads YFSETQ. The CDR3 region has the DNA TGCGCCAGCAGCTTGCAGGGGATTGACGAGCAGTACTTC. This gives the protein CASSLQGIDEQYF.